Presented here are 3 T cell receptor beta chains from one specimen sequenced in a study of T-cell reconstitution after alpha-beta-depleted transplantation in children. A library of TCRbeta sequences, prepared with unique molecular identifiers, was generated. TCRdb passed the PCR reads through MiXCR, listing each CDR3 protein once. This sample has around 17,000 distinct CDR3 sequences, with 4.5% to 6.5% found just once. Sequencing was performed on PBMCs, taken before TCRalphabeta/CD19-depleted stem cell transplant. The receptors here all came from a boy younger than 18 with acute lymphoblastic leukemia, due to receive a stem cell transplant.

This clonotype has a count of ten or more. The V and J genes are TRBV18 and TRBJ1-1; D call uncertain. The CDR3 sequence is 15 residues long. Between the trimmed V and J ends, which lost 1 base and 0 bases, there was a span of 9 bases. Germline V gene sequence: CDR1 KGHSH, CDR2 LQKENI. CDR3 sequence (DNA): TGTGCCAGCTCACCACGAGCTACCTTGAACACTGAAGCTTTCTTT. The encoded protein is CASSPRATLNTEAFF.

This clonotype was found many times. This chain's CDR3 is CASRTQGGNTEAFF. In nucleotides, the CDR3 is TGTGCCAGCAGGACACAGGGTGGCAACACTGAAGCTTTCTTT. V and J are TRBV28 and TRBJ1-1; a possible D gene is TRBD1 (6 bases). This CDR3 has 14 residues. Germline V lookup: CDR1 MDHEN, CDR2 SYDVKM. Trimming took off 6 bases at V and 2 bases at J, with 13 bases between the two ends.

This clonotype was recorded many times. V is TRBV7-2 and J is TRBJ2-1, with 8 bases lining up with TRBD2. The V gene end was trimmed by 5 bases and the J gene end by 5 bases; junction bases not matched to a gene: 8. Germline-derived CDR1 and CDR2 are SGHTA and FQGNSA. The CDR3 totals 15 residues. DNA for the CDR3: TGTGCCAGCAGCCATCGCGGACTAGCCCACAATGAGCAGTTCTTC. Protein product: CASSHRGLAHNEQFF.